The 20 T cell receptor gamma chains below come from one sample, sequenced in a study of gamma-delta chains in newborns, infants, children (dated by TCRdb to the late 2010s). The instrument was an Illumina MiSeq. After TCRdb called clones again from the public reads with CATT, rows with identical DNA were merged. The sample has 850 to 1,000 gamma-chain clones on record, about 60% of them singletons. Around 50% of the sample rests with the top ten. The sample taken for sequencing was blood. Source of these receptors: a child who was a newborn, infant or young child, either healthy, febrile or measles-vaccinated (not recorded which).

A remark on this clone: The sample carries other DNA sequences with the same CDR3. The V gene reported is TRGV9; the J gene is uncalled. This CDR3 is 10 amino acids long. Germline V gives CDR1 GITISATS, CDR2 ISYDGTV (reference sequence). CDR3 DNA: TGCGCCTTGTGGGAGGTGAGGCAACTCTTT. Residues: CALWEVRQLF.

About this clone itself: A much larger clone sits a single nucleotide away, making a read error possible. The chain couples TRGV9 to TRGJP. The CDR3 is 15 residues long. CDR1 GITISATS and CDR2 ISYDGTV come from the germline V gene (reference sequence). This chain's CDR3 is CALCEEELGKKIKVF. Here the CDR3 DNA reads TGTGCCTTGTGTGAGGAAGAGTTGGGCAAAAAAATCAAGGTATTT.

As for this clone: The junction shows a germline mismatch at one end, possibly a read error. The chain employs TRGV9 and TRGJP. The J gene, not given by TCRdb, was assigned here from a germline match of the nucleotide sequence. This CDR3 comprises 17 residues. Per the germline V gene, CDR1 is GITISATS and CDR2 is ISYDGTV (reference sequence). The CDR3 DNA reads as TGTGCCTTCTGGGAGAGCTCGCAAGAGTTGGGCAAAAAAATCAAGGTATTT. Residues: CAFWESSQELGKKIKVF.

This clone was observed once. This rearrangement joins TRGV9 to TRGJP. TCRdb offers no J gene call, so here the DNA was matched to germline to obtain one. The germline CDR1 and CDR2 sequences are GITISATS and ISYDGTV (reference sequence). V shed 9 bases, J shed 4 bases, and the junction held 0 bases outside the gene matches. This CDR3 has 13 amino acids. CDR3 sequence reads: CALQELGKKIKVF. The DNA for the CDR3 is TGTGCCTTGCAAGAGTTGGGCAAAAAAATCAAGGTATTT.

The chain uses TRGV9 and TRGJ1 or TRGJ2. TCRdb records no J gene; here it was assigned by comparing the DNA to germline. V shed 0 bases and J 12 bases; nucleotides not matched to a gene: 5. This CDR3 is built from 11 residues. The germline V gene has CDR1 GITISATS and CDR2 ISYDGTV (reference sequence). Here the CDR3 DNA reads TGTGCCTTGTGGGAGGTGCAACCGAAACTCTTT. Translated: CALWEVQPKLF.

V is TRGV8 and J is TRGJ1 or TRGJ2. Since TCRdb gives no J gene, matching the DNA to germline was used here to assign it. V lost 2 bases to trimming and J lost 5 bases; unmatched junction nucleotides: 3. CDR3 length: 12 residues. Germline values: CDR1 VENAVY, CDR2 YDSYNSRV. CDR3 nucleotide sequence: TGTGCCACCTGGGATATAGATTATAAGAAACTCTTT. Its translation is CATWDIDYKKLF.

CDR3 in amino acids: CAGTPSNYYKKLF. CDR3 coding DNA: TGTGCCGGAACCCCTTCGAATTATTATAAGAAACTCTTT. V and J are TRGV8 and TRGJ1 or TRGJ2. In the absence of a J gene in TCRdb, the DNA was matched to germline to assign it here. Losses at the gene ends were 12 bases for V and 0 bases for J; bases not matched to a gene: 11. Germline assignment: CDR1 VENAVY and CDR2 YDSYNSRV. The CDR3 is 13 residues long.

This clone came up a few times. The identical CDR3 is also encoded by other nucleotide sequences in the sample. The V call is TRGV9, the J call TRGJP. TCRdb leaves out the J gene; it was filled in here by matching the DNA to germline. The V and J ends lost 1 base and 7 bases, in that order; junction bases with no gene match: 4. Germline values: CDR1 GITISATS, CDR2 ISYDGTV (reference sequence). The CDR3 has 16 amino acids. In nucleotides, the CDR3 is TGTGCCTTGTGGGAGGTAGGGGAGTTGGGCAAAAAAATCAAGGTATTT. This encodes CALWEVGELGKKIKVF.

The rearrangement links TRGV9 to TRGJP. Here the J gene came from matching the DNA to germline, since TCRdb omits it. J lost 7 bases, V lost 4 bases, and 13 bases had no gene match. CDR1 and CDR2 (germline): GITISATS, ISYDGTV (reference sequence). The CDR3 has 18 amino acids. The CDR3 loop is CALWDDPRKELGKKIKVF. The CDR3 nucleotides are TGTGCCTTGTGGGACGACCCCCGGAAGGAGTTGGGCAAAAAAATCAAGGTATTT.

The chain joins TRGV9 to TRGJP. Germline CDR1 GITISATS, CDR2 ISYDGTV (reference sequence). With 0 bases clipped from V and 16 bases from J, the junction kept 12 bases outside the gene matches. This CDR3 has 16 amino acids. The DNA for the CDR3 is TGTGCCTTGTGGGAGGTGAGCCGGTGGGCAAAAAAAATCAAGGTATTT. As protein: CALWEVSRWAKKIKVF.

The CDR3 reads CATWDYKKLF. CDR3 bases: TGTGCCACCTGGGACTATAAGAAACTCTTT. The genes are TRGV3 and TRGJ1 or TRGJ2. Because TCRdb records no J gene, it was assigned here through a match of the DNA to germline. V lost 3 bases, J lost 7 bases, and 0 bases stayed unmatched. CDR3 length: 10 amino acids. CDR1 and CDR2 from the germline V gene are VTNTFY and YDVSTARD (reference sequence).

This clone was counted only a few times. This chain connects TRGV2 to TRGJP. Assignment of the J gene here rests on matching the DNA to germline, because TCRdb gives none. Germline CDR1 EGSNGY, CDR2 YDSYNSKV. Unmatched junction bases numbered 0, after V lost 0 bases and J lost 4 bases. The CDR3 runs 16 residues. CDR3 DNA: TGTGCCACCTGGGACGGGCAAGAGTTGGGCAAAAAAATCAAGGTATTT. Protein product: CATWDGQELGKKIKVF.

The J gene is given as TRGJ1 or TRGJ2, and the V gene is not called. This CDR3 spans 13 amino acids. The CDR3 sequence is CATWDRPYYKKLF. The DNA for the CDR3 is TGTGCCACCTGGGATAGGCCCTATTATAAGAAACTCTTT.

V is TRGV8 and J is TRGJP1. Germline trimming cut 5 bases from V and 0 bases from J; bases unmatched to any gene: 9. The CDR3 runs 16 residues. From germline, CDR1 is VENAVY and CDR2 YDSYNSRV. CDR3 nucleotides: TGTGCCACCTGGGTTAACTTATATACCACTGGTTGGTTCAAGATATTT. Translation gives CATWVNLYTTGWFKIF.

In regard to this clone: This sample also contains other DNA sequences that code for the same CDR3. The V gene call is TRGV9, and the J gene call is absent. The CDR3 length is 14 residues. Germline CDR1 is GITISATS and CDR2 is ISYDGTV (reference sequence). This CDR3 is CALWEVLGKKIKVF. In nucleotides, the CDR3 is TGTGCCTTGTGGGAGGTGTTGGGCAAAAAAATAAAGGTCTTT.

This clone occurred a few times. The rearrangement uses TRGV9 and TRGJ1 or TRGJ2. The J gene, missing from TCRdb, was assigned here through DNA to germline matching. This CDR3 is built from 15 residues. The germline CDR1 and CDR2 sequences are GITISATS and ISYDGTV (reference sequence). The V segment lost 4 bases and the J segment 0 bases; nucleotides outside the gene matches: 9. The CDR3 DNA reads TGTGCCTTGTGGGATGGTGCCGAGAATTATTATAAGAAACTCTTT. Its protein product is CALWDGAENYYKKLF.

This clone was counted a few times. The chain employs TRGV8 and TRGJ1 or TRGJ2. TCRdb offers no J gene call, so here the DNA was matched to germline to obtain one. In germline, CDR1 is VENAVY, CDR2 YDSYNSRV. Germline trimming cut 6 bases from V and 10 bases from J; bases unmatched to any gene: 3. The CDR3 loop spans 9 amino acids. The CDR3: CATWRKKLF. As DNA, the CDR3 is TGTGCCACCTGGAGAAAGAAACTCTTT.

With respect to this clone: Different DNA sequences within this sample yield the same CDR3. This sequence joins TRGV9 and TRGJ1 or TRGJ2. Germline V lookup: CDR1 GITISATS, CDR2 ISYDGTV (reference sequence). CDR3 size: 13 residues. V lost 0 bases and J lost 1; bases outside the gene matches: 0. The CDR3 here is CALWEVNYYKKLF. DNA of the CDR3: TGTGCCTTGTGGGAGGTGAATTATTATAAGAAACTCTTT.

V usage is TRGV8 and J usage is TRGJ1 or TRGJ2. TCRdb records no J gene; here it was assigned by comparing the DNA to germline. V lost 0 bases, J lost 5 bases, and 7 bases stayed unmatched. The CDR3 totals 14 residues. Germline V gives CDR1 VENAVY, CDR2 YDSYNSRV. CDR3 loop: CATWDRAPHYKKLF. CDR3 coding DNA: TGTGCCACCTGGGATAGGGCACCACATTATAAGAAACTCTTT.

On this clone: A single base separates this from a much larger clone, so it may be a read error. CDR3: CAAWDTTGWFKIF. In DNA form, the CDR3 reads TGTGCCGCCTGGGATACCACTGGTTGGTTCAAGATATTT. The chain is built from TRGV8 and TRGJP1. The J gene, not given by TCRdb, was assigned here from a germline match of the nucleotide sequence. Per germline, CDR1 VENAVY and CDR2 YDSYNSRV. CDR3 length equals 13 residues.